This T cell receptor beta chain comes out of a study of spatial heterogeneity in lung cancer (dated by TCRdb to the late 2010s). With regard to the full study: Beta-chain transcripts were consistently detected in greater numbers than alpha-chain transcripts, which likely reflects a higher abundance of beta-chain transcripts. In the raw uncorrected reads, each unique combination of TCR and UMI appeared more than ten times on average. The study quantitatively compared TCR alpha and beta repertoires across multiple tumor regions, matched nontumor lung and blood in non-small cell lung cancer. The study linked features of the TCR repertoire to counts of nonsynonymous mutations, which were determined by whole-exome sequencing of tumor tissue. At surgery, both alpha and beta chains were TCR-sequenced in around 240 tumor regions, about 64 matched nontumor lung samples and 50 to 60 PBMC samples. Paper-wide results and their limitations: Ubiquitous expanded tumor TCRs showed up in blood more often at tumor resection than at routine follow-up. Additional single-cell paired TCR alpha and beta sequencing was considered necessary to confirm, at a functional level, the hypothesis that regional TCRs recognize regional mutations.

Library generation was performed with 5' RACE. Sequencing instrument: NextSeq 500. To allow correction of PCR and sequencing errors, the TCR library protocol tagged every TCR cDNA molecule with a unique molecular identifier. Under the source paper's analysis protocol: Decombinator tools were used for TCR identification, UMI-based error correction and CDR3 extraction. Expanded TCRs were defined as those above a frequency of 2 per 1,000, corresponding to the top 1% of the tumor frequency distribution. Renyi diversity was computed with the R vegan package after each repertoire had been subsampled 100 times to 5,000 TCRs. To build CDR3 similarity networks, amino acid triplet string-kernel similarity was used, and CDR3s were connected when their pairwise similarity was above 0.82. The public reads were reanalyzed by TCRdb: fastp trimming at Q25, MiXCR alignment, in-frame beta chains only. Each CDR3 protein appears once, grouped with its most common genes and DNA. For this entry, the V and J calls and clone size follow TCRdb and not the study's own pipeline. Across this sample there are roughly 80,000 distinct CDR3 sequences, with about 7.8% seen only once. 6.5% to 8.5% of the sample is taken by the ten largest.

The cysteine opens and the phenylalanine closes a CDR3 of 14 amino acids. The DNA shown is the 42-base CDR3, in frame from base 1. V trim: 6 bases; J trim: 7 bases; unmatched bases: 12. CDR1 and CDR2 (MNHEY, SVGEGT) derive from the germline V gene. With respect to this clonotype: Its antigen has not been determined. No base quality values were provided; no much bigger clone lies one nucleotide off.

The time point label of this sample denotes: sample taken at primary tumor resection. Samples were obtained from approximately 70 patients with early-stage, untreated non-small cell lung cancer from the lung TRACERx cohort. Whole RNA extracted from tumor and nontumor lung tissue, or from cryopreserved PBMC samples, was used for TCR sequencing without cell sorting. Patients were selected for TCR sequencing only if sufficient RNA was available from at least two tumor regions. Source: PBMCs, taken at surgery. This TCR derives from a male donor with early-stage non-small cell lung cancer. The sequence joins TRBV6-2 or TRBV6-3 to TRBJ2-7; the junction holds 7 bases that match TRBD2. The DNA sequence reads TGTGCCAGCAGCCCCACTAGCGAAGAGGGTGAGCAGTACTTC. It encodes CASSPTSEEGEQYF.